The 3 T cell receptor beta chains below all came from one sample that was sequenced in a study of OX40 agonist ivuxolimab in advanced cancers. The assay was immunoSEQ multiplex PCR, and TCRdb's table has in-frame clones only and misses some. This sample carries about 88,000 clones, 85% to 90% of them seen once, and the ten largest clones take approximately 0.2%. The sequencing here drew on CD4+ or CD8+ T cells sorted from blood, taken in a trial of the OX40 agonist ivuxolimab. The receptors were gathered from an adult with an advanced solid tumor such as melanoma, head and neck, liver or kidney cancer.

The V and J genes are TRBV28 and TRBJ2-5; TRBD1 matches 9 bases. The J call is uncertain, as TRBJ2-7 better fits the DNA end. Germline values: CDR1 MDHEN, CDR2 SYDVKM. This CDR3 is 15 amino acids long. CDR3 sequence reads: CASSVGQGFWNEQYF. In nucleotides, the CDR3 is TGTGCCAGCAGTGTGGGACAGGGTTTCTGGAACGAGCAGTACTTC.

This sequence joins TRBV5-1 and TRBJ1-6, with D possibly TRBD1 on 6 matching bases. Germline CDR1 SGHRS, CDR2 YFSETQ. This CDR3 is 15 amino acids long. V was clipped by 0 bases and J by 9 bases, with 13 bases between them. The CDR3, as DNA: TGCGCCAGCAGCTTGGATTCGGGGGGCGGTTCACCCCTCCACTTT. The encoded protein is CASSLDSGGGSPLHF.

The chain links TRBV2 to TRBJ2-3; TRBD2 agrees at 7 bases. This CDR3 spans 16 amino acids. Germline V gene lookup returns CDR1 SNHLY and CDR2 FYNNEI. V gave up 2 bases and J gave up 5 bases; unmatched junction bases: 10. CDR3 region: CASSEPAMGGGDTQYF. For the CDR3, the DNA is TGTGCCAGCAGTGAACCCGCTATGGGGGGGGGAGATACGCAGTATTTT.